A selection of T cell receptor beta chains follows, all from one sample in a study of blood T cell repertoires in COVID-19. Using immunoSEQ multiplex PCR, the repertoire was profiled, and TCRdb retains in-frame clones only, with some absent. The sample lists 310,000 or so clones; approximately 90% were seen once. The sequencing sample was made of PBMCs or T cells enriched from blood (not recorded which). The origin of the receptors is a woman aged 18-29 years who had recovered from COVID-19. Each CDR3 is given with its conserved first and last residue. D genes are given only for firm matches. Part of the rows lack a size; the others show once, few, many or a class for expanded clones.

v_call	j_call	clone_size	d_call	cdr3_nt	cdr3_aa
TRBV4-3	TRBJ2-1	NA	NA	TGCGCCAGCAGCCAAGATTACCTACCGACTGGTGAGCAGTTCTTC	CASSQDYLPTGEQFF
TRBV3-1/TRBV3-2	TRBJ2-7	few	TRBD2	TGTGCCAGCAGCCTCGGACTAGCGGGAGGCTCCTACGAGCAGTACTTC	CASSLGLAGGSYEQYF
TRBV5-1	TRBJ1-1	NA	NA	TGCGCCAGCAGCTTGCCGGCGGCCGCGGGGAACACTGAAGCTTTCTTT	CASSLPAAAGNTEAFF
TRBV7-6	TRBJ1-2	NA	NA	TGTGCCAGCAGCTTAGATCTGGGCAGTACCCTCTATGGCTACACCTTC	CASSLDLGSTLYGYTF
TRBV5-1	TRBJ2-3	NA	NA	TGCGCCAGCAGCTTGGCCGGGCGGACTAGCACAGATACGCAGTATTTT	CASSLAGRTSTDTQYF
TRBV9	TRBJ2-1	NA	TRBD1	TGTGCCAGCAAACCGGGACAGCGAAGTAAGGGTGAGCAGTTCTTC	CASKPGQRSKGEQFF
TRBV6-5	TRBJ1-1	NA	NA	TGTGCCAGCAGTTACTCGATCAGGGAAGGGAGGCCTGAAGCTTTCTTT	CASSYSIREGRPEAFF
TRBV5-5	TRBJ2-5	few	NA	TGTGCCAGCAGCTCCGGTCAAGAGACCCAGTACTTC	CASSSGQETQYF
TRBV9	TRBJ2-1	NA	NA	TGTGCCAGCAGCGTAGTACTAGGCCAGGACCACAATGAGCAGTTCTTC	CASSVVLGQDHNEQFF
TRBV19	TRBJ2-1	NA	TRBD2	TGTGCCAGTACCCTCCGGGGGGGCGATGAGCAGTTCTTC	CASTLRGGDEQFF
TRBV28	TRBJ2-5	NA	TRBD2	TGTGCCAGCAATATAGCGGGAAGCGAGACCCAGTACTTC	CASNIAGSETQYF
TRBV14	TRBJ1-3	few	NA	TGTGCCAGCAGCCAAGCAGGCTCTGGAAACACCATATATTTT	CASSQAGSGNTIYF
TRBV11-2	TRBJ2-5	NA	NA	TGTGCCAGCAGCTTAGTTTTGGAGGGGGAGACCCAGTACTTC	CASSLVLEGETQYF
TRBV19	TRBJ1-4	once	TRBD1	TGTGCCAGTAGACAGGGGGCTGAAAAACTGTTTTTT	CASRQGAEKLFF
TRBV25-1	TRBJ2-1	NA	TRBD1	TGTGCCAGCAGTGGAACTCACAGGGGGAAAGGCAATGAGCAGTTCTTC	CASSGTHRGKGNEQFF
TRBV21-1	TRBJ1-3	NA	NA	TGTGCCAGCAGCAAGTCAGGACAGAGCTCTGGAAACACCATATATTTT	CASSKSGQSSGNTIYF
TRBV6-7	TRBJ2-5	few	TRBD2	TGTGCCAGCAGACCAGAGGGGGGACTAGAGCAACAAGAGACCCAGTACTTC	CASRPEGGLEQQETQYF
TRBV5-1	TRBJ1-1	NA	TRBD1	TGCGCCAGCAGCCCCGACAGGGGAAGACTCACTGAAGCTTTCTTT	CASSPDRGRLTEAFF
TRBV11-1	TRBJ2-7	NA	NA	TGTGCCAGCAGCTCGCGAGCAAGATCCTACGAGCAGTACTTC	CASSSRARSYEQYF
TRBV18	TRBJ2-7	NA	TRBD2	TGTGCCAGCTCACCACGGGCGGGAGGGTCCTCCTACGAGCAGTACTTC	CASSPRAGGSSYEQYF
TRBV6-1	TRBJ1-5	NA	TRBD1	TGTGCCAGCAGTGATGGACAGGCAAACAATCAGCCCCAGCATTTT	CASSDGQANNQPQHF
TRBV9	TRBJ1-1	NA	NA	TGTGCCAGCAGCGCCCATCCCCGGGAGGGGGTAGCTTTCTTT	CASSAHPREGVAFF
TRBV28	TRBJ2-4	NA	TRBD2	TGTGCCAGCAGTTCAACTAGCGGGAGAATTCAGTACTTC	CASSSTSGRIQYF